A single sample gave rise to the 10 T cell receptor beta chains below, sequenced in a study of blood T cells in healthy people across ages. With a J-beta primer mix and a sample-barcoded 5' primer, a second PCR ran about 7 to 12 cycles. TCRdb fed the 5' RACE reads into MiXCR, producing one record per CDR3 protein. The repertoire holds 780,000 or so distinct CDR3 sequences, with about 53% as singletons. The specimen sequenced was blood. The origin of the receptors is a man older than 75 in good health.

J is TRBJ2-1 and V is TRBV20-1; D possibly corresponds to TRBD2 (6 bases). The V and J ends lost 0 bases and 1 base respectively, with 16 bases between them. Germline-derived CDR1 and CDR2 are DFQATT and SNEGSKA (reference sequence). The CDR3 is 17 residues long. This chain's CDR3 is CSARDTSAGRSYNEQFF. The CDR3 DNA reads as TGCAGTGCTAGAGATACCTCGGCGGGAAGATCCTACAATGAGCAGTTCTTC.

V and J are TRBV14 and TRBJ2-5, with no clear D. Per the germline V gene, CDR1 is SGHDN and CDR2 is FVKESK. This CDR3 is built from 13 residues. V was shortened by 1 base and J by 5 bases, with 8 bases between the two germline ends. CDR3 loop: CASSQGVWETQYF. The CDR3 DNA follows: TGTGCCAGCAGCCAAGGGGTATGGGAGACCCAGTACTTC.

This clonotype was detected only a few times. CDR3 sequence reads: CSGGDSRADTQYF. In DNA, the CDR3 is TGCAGTGGGGGGGACTCTCGGGCAGATACGCAGTATTTT. V usage is TRBV20-1 and J usage is TRBJ2-3; perhaps TRBD2 as D (6 bases). V was clipped by 7 bases and J by 4 bases, with 15 bases between them. The CDR3 covers 13 residues. Germline-derived CDR1 and CDR2 are DFQATT and SNEGSKA (reference sequence).

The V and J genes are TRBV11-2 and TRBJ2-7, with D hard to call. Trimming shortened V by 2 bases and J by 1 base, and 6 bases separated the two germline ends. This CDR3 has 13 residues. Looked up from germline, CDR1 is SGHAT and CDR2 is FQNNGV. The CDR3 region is CASSLQISYEQYF. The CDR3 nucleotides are TGTGCCAGCAGCTTACAGATTTCCTACGAGCAGTACTTC.

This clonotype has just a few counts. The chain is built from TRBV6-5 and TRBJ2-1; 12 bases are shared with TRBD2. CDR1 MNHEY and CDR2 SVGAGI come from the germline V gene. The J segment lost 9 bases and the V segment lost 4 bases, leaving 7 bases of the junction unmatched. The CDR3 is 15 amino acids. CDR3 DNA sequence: TGTGCCAGCAGTTTGCTAGCGGGAGGGCCTAGTGAGCAGTTCTTC. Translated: CASSLLAGGPSEQFF.

The DNA for the CDR3 is TGTGCCAGCAGCTCGACAGGGGGCGCGGGAGACGCGTATTTT. Amino acids: CASSSTGGAGDAYF. The V and J genes are TRBV7-6 and TRBJ2-3; 10 positions match TRBD1. Germline V gives CDR1 SGHVS, CDR2 FNYEAQ. The ends lost 4 bases at V and 14 bases at J; junction bases unmatched: 12. CDR3 length equals 14 residues.

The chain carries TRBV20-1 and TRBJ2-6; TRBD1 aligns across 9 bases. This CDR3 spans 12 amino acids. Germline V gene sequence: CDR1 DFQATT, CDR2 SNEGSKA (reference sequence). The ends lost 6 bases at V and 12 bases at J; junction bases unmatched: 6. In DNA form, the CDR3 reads TGCAGTGCATTAGGGACAGGGAGCGTCCTGACTTTC. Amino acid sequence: CSALGTGSVLTF.

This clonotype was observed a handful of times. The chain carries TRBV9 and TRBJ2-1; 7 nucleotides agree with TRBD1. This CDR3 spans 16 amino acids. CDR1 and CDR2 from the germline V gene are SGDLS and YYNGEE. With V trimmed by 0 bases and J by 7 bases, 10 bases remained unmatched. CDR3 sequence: CASSVGGGQAGNEQFF. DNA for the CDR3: TGTGCCAGCAGCGTAGGGGGTGGACAGGCAGGGAATGAGCAGTTCTTC. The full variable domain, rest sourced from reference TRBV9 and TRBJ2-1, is DSGVTQTPKHLITATGQRVTLRCSPRSGDLSVYWYQQSLDQGLQFLIQYYNGEERAKGNILERFSAQQFPDLHSELNLSSLELGDSALYFCASSVGGGQAGNEQFFGPGTRLTVL.

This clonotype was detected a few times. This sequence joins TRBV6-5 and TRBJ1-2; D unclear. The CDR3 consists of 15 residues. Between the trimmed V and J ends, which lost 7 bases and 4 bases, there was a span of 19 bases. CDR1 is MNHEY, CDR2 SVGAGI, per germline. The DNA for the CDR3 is TGTGCCAGCACCGAGAACCCGACTGTTACCTATGGCTACACCTTC. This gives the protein CASTENPTVTYGYTF.

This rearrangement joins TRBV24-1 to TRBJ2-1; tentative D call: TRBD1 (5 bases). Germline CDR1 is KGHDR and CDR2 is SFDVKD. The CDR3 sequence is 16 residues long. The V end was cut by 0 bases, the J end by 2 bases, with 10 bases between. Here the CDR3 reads CATSDLPQGPYNEQFF. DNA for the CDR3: TGTGCCACCAGTGATTTGCCCCAGGGCCCCTACAATGAGCAGTTCTTC.